Below, 30 T cell receptor beta chains from the same sample are listed, as sequenced in a study of radiation and T cells in renal cell carcinoma. Using immunoSEQ multiplex PCR, the repertoire was profiled, and TCRdb retains in-frame clones only, with some absent. Of some 70,000 clones in the sample, around 76% were seen once. Time point indicated: blood 2 weeks post-SBRT. This sample's treatment: 15 Gy SBRT to primary tumor, nephrectomy 4 weeks later. Material: blood, obtained from a patient whose treatment included radiotherapy and nephrectomy. These receptors were obtained from a man aged 55 to 70 with renal cell carcinoma.

Worth noting for this clone: This sample also contains other DNA sequences that code for the same CDR3. This sequence joins TRBV7-7 and TRBJ2-5; perhaps TRBD1 as D (6 bases). Trimming shortened V by 1 base and J by 5 bases, and 8 bases separated the two germline ends. The germline CDR1 and CDR2 sequences are SSHAT and FNYEAQ (reference sequence). This CDR3 is built from 13 residues. CDR3 sequence (DNA): TGTGCCAGCAGCTTAGATAGGGGGGAGACCCAGTACTTC. Residues: CASSLDRGETQYF.

The chain carries TRBV19 and TRBJ2-2; 9 bases agree with TRBD1. CDR1 LNHDA and CDR2 SQIVND come from the germline V gene (reference sequence). The CDR3 runs 15 residues. V was clipped by 4 bases and J by 4 bases; unmatched bases: 4. CDR3 sequence: CASSKDRGFTGELFF. In DNA form, the CDR3 reads TGTGCCAGTAGTAAGGACAGGGGCTTCACCGGGGAGCTGTTTTTT.

The V and J genes are TRBV6-5 and TRBJ2-7, with unresolved D. V gave up 2 bases and J gave up 2 bases, with 10 bases separating them. The CDR3 sequence is 14 residues long. Germline CDR1 is MNHEY and CDR2 is SVGAGI. CDR3 sequence reads: CASSYDGSPYEQYF. CDR3 nucleotides: TGTGCCAGCAGTTACGACGGCAGCCCCTACGAGCAGTACTTC.

V gene TRBV30 combines with J gene TRBJ2-1, with TRBD2 identical over 8 bases. This CDR3 is built from 15 residues. Germline V gene lookup returns CDR1 GTSNPN and CDR2 SVGIG (reference sequence). The ends lost 5 bases at V and 1 base at J; junction bases unmatched: 7. CDR3 nucleotide sequence: TGTGCCTGGGCACCAACTAGCGGATCCTACAATGAGCAGTTCTTC. Its translation is CAWAPTSGSYNEQFF.

This CDR3 is CASSPMIYGYTF. The CDR3 coding sequence is TGTGCCAGCAGTCCTATGATTTATGGCTACACCTTC. This chain joins TRBV28 and TRBJ1-2; D remains unclear. Germline lookup yields CDR1 MDHEN and CDR2 SYDVKM. With 5 bases removed from V and 5 bases from J, the gap between germline ends came to 9 bases. The CDR3 loop spans 12 amino acids.

The gene calls are TRBV7-3 and TRBJ2-5, with no clear D. V was cut by 1 base and J by 5 bases, with 14 bases left in between. The CDR3 is 15 amino acids. In germline, CDR1 is SGHTA, CDR2 FQGTGA. The CDR3 loop reads CASSLNARQVETQYF. CDR3 in DNA: TGTGCCAGCAGCTTAAATGCGAGACAAGTTGAGACCCAGTACTTC.

V usage is TRBV7-7 and J usage is TRBJ2-1; maybe TRBD1 (5 bases). This CDR3 has 16 residues. Trimming took 2 bases from V and 6 from J, leaving 17 bases between them. Germline CDR1 and CDR2: SSHAT and FNYEAQ (reference sequence). The CDR3 sequence: CASSLSLGPLFNEQFF. Here the CDR3 DNA reads TGTGCCAGCAGCTTAAGTTTGGGGCCGTTGTTCAATGAGCAGTTCTTC.

The rearrangement uses TRBV6-5 and TRBJ2-1, with D possibly called TRBD1 or TRBD2 (5 bases each). V was clipped by 2 bases and J by 9 bases, with 14 bases between them. This CDR3 comprises 14 residues. Germline V lookup: CDR1 MNHEY, CDR2 SVGAGI. The CDR3 DNA is TGTGCCAGCAGTTACGGGGCAGGGACGGGTGAGCAGTTCTTC. It encodes CASSYGAGTGEQFF.

This chain connects TRBV7-8 to TRBJ2-1, with 10 positions matching TRBD2. This CDR3 has 15 residues. Germline V CDR1 and CDR2: SGHVS, FQNEAQ. V dropped 5 bases and J dropped 3; count of bases not matched to a gene: 4. The CDR3 spells CASSPLAGVYNEQFF. CDR3 sequence (DNA): TGTGCCAGCAGCCCTCTAGCGGGAGTCTACAATGAGCAGTTCTTC.

The V gene is TRBV4-1, the J gene TRBJ2-3; D call uncertain. The CDR3 runs 13 residues. V was shortened by 1 base and J by 5 bases, with 7 bases between the two germline ends. Per the germline V gene, CDR1 is MGHRA and CDR2 is YSYEKL. CDR3 sequence: CASSQAQGDTQYF. The DNA of the CDR3 is TGCGCCAGCAGCCAAGCACAAGGAGATACGCAGTATTTT.

In nucleotides, the CDR3 is TGTGCCAGCAGTGAAGCAGTTGATACGCAGTATTTT. It yields the protein CASSEAVDTQYF. J is TRBJ2-3 and V is TRBV6-1, with D hard to call. The CDR3 totals 12 residues. V shed 0 bases and J shed 6 bases, with 4 bases lying between them. Germline CDR1 and CDR2: MNHNS and SASEGT.

This chain joins TRBV7-2 and TRBJ2-7; D not certain. The CDR3 covers 15 residues. From germline, CDR1 is SGHTA and CDR2 FQGNSA. Trimming took 2 bases from V and 3 from J, leaving 14 bases between them. Here the CDR3 DNA reads TGTGCCAGCAGCTTACAGAAAAACAAAGGCTACGAGCAGTACTTC. Translation gives CASSLQKNKGYEQYF.

The V call is TRBV5-1, the J call TRBJ2-7; tentatively, D is TRBD1 (5 bases). Germline V CDR1 and CDR2: SGHRS, YFSETQ. There are 14 residues in the CDR3. Trimming took 4 bases from V and 5 from J, leaving 16 bases between them. Here the CDR3 DNA reads TGCGCCAGCAGCGAAACAGGACCGGCGGACGAGCAGTACTTC. The encoded protein is CASSETGPADEQYF. Full variable domain (outside the CDR3, taken from reference TRBV5-1 and TRBJ2-7): KAGVTQTPRYLIKTRGQQVTLSCSPISGHRSVSWYQQTPGQGLQFLFEYFSETQRNKGNFPGRFSGRQFSNSRSEMNVSTLELGDSALYLCASSETGPADEQYFGPGTRLTVT.

The rearrangement uses TRBV19 and TRBJ2-4; 8 positions match TRBD1. This CDR3 is 14 amino acids long. The germline V gene encodes CDR1 LNHDA and CDR2 SQIVND (reference sequence). V shed 3 bases, J shed 8 bases, and the junction held 6 bases outside the gene matches. The CDR3 region is CASSISGGVYIQYF. The CDR3 DNA sequence: TGTGCCAGTAGTATCTCAGGGGGCGTTTACATTCAGTACTTC.

The chain has TRBV7-8 and TRBJ2-1; D might be TRBD2 (5 bases). This CDR3 is built from 13 residues. Germline lookup yields CDR1 SGHVS and CDR2 FQNEAQ. Trimming pared 0 bases from V and 10 bases from J, leaving 10 bases between. DNA of the CDR3: TGTGCCAGCAGCTTAGCTCCGGGAAGGGAGCAGTTCTTC. Amino acids: CASSLAPGREQFF.

This rearrangement joins TRBV15 to TRBJ2-7; D possibly uses TRBD1 or TRBD2 (5 bases each). Trimming removed 4 bases at V and 3 bases at J, with 13 bases between. This CDR3 region has 14 residues. CDR1 is LNHNV and CDR2 is YYDKDF in the germline V gene (reference sequence). CDR3 region: CATSIGTLNYEQYF. The CDR3 bases are TGTGCCACCAGCATAGGGACGTTGAACTACGAGCAGTACTTC.

This chain connects TRBV28 to TRBJ2-5; D call uncertain. V lost 2 bases to trimming and J lost 5 bases, with 15 bases between them. Looked up from germline, CDR1 is MDHEN and CDR2 is SYDVKM. The CDR3 has 15 residues. The CDR3 sequence: CASSLEARSVETQYF. The CDR3 DNA follows: TGTGCCAGCAGTTTAGAGGCTAGGAGCGTGGAGACCCAGTACTTC. Variable domain in full (rest from reference TRBV28 and TRBJ2-5): DVKVTQSSRYLVKRTGEKVFLECVQDMDHENMFWYRQDPGLGLRLIYFSYDVKMKEKGDIPEGYSVSREKKERFSLILESASTNQTSMYLCASSLEARSVETQYFGPGTRLLVL.

The chain couples TRBV7-2 to TRBJ1-4; 12 positions agree with TRBD1. From germline, CDR1 is SGHTA and CDR2 FQGNSA. The CDR3 totals 16 residues. With V trimmed by 0 bases and J by 7 bases, 3 bases remained unmatched. CDR3 DNA: TGTGCCAGCAGCTTAGCTCCGGGACAGGGGGCTGAAAAACTGTTTTTT. Amino acids: CASSLAPGQGAEKLFF.

The chain employs TRBV30 and TRBJ2-2; no firm D call. CDR1 GTSNPN and CDR2 SVGIG come from the germline V gene (reference sequence). Trimming pared 2 bases from V and 6 bases from J, leaving 16 bases between. The CDR3 is 15 residues long. This chain's CDR3 is CAWSLRHKSAGELFF. The CDR3 bases are TGTGCCTGGAGTTTGAGACACAAGTCCGCCGGGGAGCTGTTTTTT.

This chain connects TRBV5-4 to TRBJ2-2; 10 nucleotides align to TRBD1. The V gene end was trimmed by 2 bases and the J gene end by 7 bases; junction bases not matched to a gene: 8. The length of the CDR3 is 16 residues. The germline gives CDR1 SGHNT, CDR2 YYREEE (reference sequence). DNA of the CDR3: TGTGCCAGCAGCTTTTCGACAGGGGGCGCGAGCGGGGAGCTGTTTTTT. Amino acid sequence: CASSFSTGGASGELFF.

The chain is built from TRBV1 and TRBJ2-2; the D call of TRBD1 is as the table states it, not checked on the DNA. TRBV1 is labeled a pseudogene. The CDR3 runs to 16 residues. The CDR3: CTSSQDLQANTGELFF. DNA of the CDR3: TGCACCAGCAGCCAAGATTTACAGGCCAACACCGGGGAGCTGTTTTTT.

V usage is TRBV18 and J usage is TRBJ2-5; TRBD1 matches 8 bases. Looked up from germline, CDR1 is KGHSH and CDR2 is LQKENI. This CDR3 spans 15 amino acids. With V trimmed by 6 bases and J by 5 bases, 11 bases remained unmatched. The CDR3 DNA reads TGTGCCAGCTCCCCCTTCCGGGACAGGAGGGAGACCCAGTACTTC. It specifies CASSPFRDRRETQYF.

The rearrangement uses TRBV10-3 and TRBJ2-2; possibly TRBD1 or TRBD2 for D (6 bases each). With 4 bases removed from V and 5 bases from J, the gap between germline ends came to 11 bases. Germline CDR1 is ENHRY and CDR2 is SYGVKD. CDR3 length: 14 amino acids. This CDR3 is CAISVTGGTGELFF. The DNA of the CDR3 is TGTGCCATCAGTGTGACAGGAGGGACCGGGGAGCTGTTTTTT.

This chain connects TRBV10-1 to TRBJ2-2; D remains unclear. The CDR3 extends over 16 amino acids. The germline V gene encodes CDR1 WNHNN and CDR2 SYGVQD (reference sequence). V gave up 8 bases and J gave up 7 bases, with 23 bases separating them. The CDR3 DNA sequence: TGCGCCAGCGGTTCCTGGGCAGGTCGGGCTAGCGGGGAGCTGTTTTTT. Residues: CASGSWAGRASGELFF.

CDR3 loop: CASSLGDRSEYF. DNA of the CDR3: TGTGCCAGCAGTTTGGGGGACCGCTCCGAGTACTTC. V gene TRBV28 combines with J gene TRBJ2-7, with D possibly being TRBD1 or TRBD2 (5 bases each). Germline V gives CDR1 MDHEN, CDR2 SYDVKM. The CDR3 spans 12 residues. The V and J ends lost 3 bases and 11 bases respectively, with 14 bases between them.

The V call is TRBV6-6, the J call TRBJ2-3; D may correspond to TRBD1 or TRBD2 (5 bases each). With 2 bases removed from V and 5 bases from J, the gap between germline ends came to 11 bases. Per the germline V gene, CDR1 is MNHNY and CDR2 is SVGAGI (reference sequence). The CDR3 consists of 14 residues. CDR3 DNA: TGTGCCAGCAGTTACAACGGGGCGCAAGATACGCAGTATTTT. It translates to CASSYNGAQDTQYF.

The V and J genes are TRBV7-2 and TRBJ1-2, with D hard to call. V was trimmed by 2 bases and J by 7 bases, leaving 8 bases between them. CDR1 SGHTA and CDR2 FQGNSA come from the germline V gene. The length of the CDR3 is 12 residues. CDR3 nucleotides: TGTGCCAGCAGCTTACAGACATTTGGCTACACCTTC. This translates into CASSLQTFGYTF.

This chain connects TRBV4-1 to TRBJ1-5, with 9 bases that match TRBD1. This CDR3 has 15 residues. J was trimmed by 11 bases and V by 1 base; bases with no gene match: 9. Germline V lookup: CDR1 MGHRA, CDR2 YSYEKL. As DNA, the CDR3 is TGCGCCAGCAGCCAAGCACTGGACAGGGGAGCGACCCAGCATTTT. Its translation is CASSQALDRGATQHF.

The gene calls are TRBV7-3 and TRBJ2-3, with D perhaps given as TRBD1 or TRBD2 (5 bases each). The CDR3 has 14 amino acids. The V gene lost 1 base and the J gene lost 6 bases, with 11 bases spanning the gap. Germline CDR1 is SGHTA and CDR2 is FQGTGA. Here the CDR3 reads CASSLNLGADTQYF. DNA of the CDR3: TGTGCCAGCAGCTTAAATCTCGGGGCCGATACGCAGTATTTT.

The chain combines TRBV19 with TRBJ1-5, with D maybe TRBD1 (5 bases). The V end was cut by 2 bases, the J end by 1 base, with 6 bases between. Germline V gives CDR1 LNHDA, CDR2 SQIVND (reference sequence). This CDR3 has 14 residues. CDR3 in DNA: TGTGCCAGTAGTATACGGGACAGCAATCAGCCCCAGCATTTT. Translating gives CASSIRDSNQPQHF.